The rows below give T cell receptor beta chains drawn from one sample of a study of shared clonotypes between healthy human individuals. The protocol was immunoSEQ multiplex PCR, while the TCRdb copy is restricted to in-frame clones and leaves out a portion. This table holds 2 million to 3 million clones, roughly 93% found once. Sequencing was done on a sample of naive CD4+ T cells from PBMCs. The receptors come from a man between 18 and 29 years old in good health. Some clones in this sample may be carry-over from other donors' samples. Both conserved end residues are part of each CDR3. Each record gives: J gene, V gene, CDR3 protein.

J gene: TRBJ2-1
V gene: TRBV9
CDR3 protein: CASSVAIHLDEQFF

J gene: TRBJ1-1
V gene: TRBV7-9
CDR3 protein: CASSSKIGNTEAFF

J gene: TRBJ2-7
V gene: TRBV5-1
CDR3 protein: CASSQGLAGDIGSSRF

J gene: TRBJ2-2
V gene: TRBV4-2
CDR3 protein: CASSQLPGGGGELFF

J gene: TRBJ1-5
V gene: TRBV7-9
CDR3 protein: CASSLAAGPNQPQHF

J gene: TRBJ2-5
V gene: TRBV15
CDR3 protein: CATSSDLAGELETQYF

J gene: TRBJ2-1
V gene: TRBV5-1
CDR3 protein: CASSLGGQVANEQFF

J gene: TRBJ1-2
V gene: TRBV28
CDR3 protein: CASSFNRIVYGYTF

J gene: TRBJ1-1
V gene: TRBV30
CDR3 protein: CAWMVGLNTEAFF

J gene: TRBJ1-2
V gene: TRBV27
CDR3 protein: CASSSIQGIYGYTF

J gene: TRBJ2-1
V gene: TRBV19
CDR3 protein: CASSIAPSGRAYNEQFF

J gene: TRBJ2-1
V gene: TRBV19
CDR3 protein: CASRGRGLPSSYNEQFF

J gene: TRBJ2-2
V gene: TRBV11-2
CDR3 protein: CASSLARVAGELFF

J gene: TRBJ2-7
V gene: TRBV7-9
CDR3 protein: CASSPPASVIVRSSYEQYF

J gene: TRBJ1-1
V gene: TRBV5-1
CDR3 protein: CASSPVVWNKNTEAFF

J gene: TRBJ2-7
V gene: TRBV30
CDR3 protein: CAWSRSTGREQYF

J gene: TRBJ2-2
V gene: TRBV2
CDR3 protein: CASSIPSGSGELFF

J gene: TRBJ2-1
V gene: TRBV5-1
CDR3 protein: CASSLGTHNEQFF

J gene: TRBJ1-2
V gene: TRBV19
CDR3 protein: CASRGERYFYGYTF

J gene: TRBJ2-7
V gene: TRBV7-3
CDR3 protein: CASSPGGDRGYEQYF

J gene: TRBJ2-2
V gene: TRBV19
CDR3 protein: CASSIPRGSNTGELFF

J gene: TRBJ2-7
V gene: TRBV27
CDR3 protein: CASSFVRQGSYEQYF

J gene: TRBJ1-2
V gene: TRBV18
CDR3 protein: CASSPDSPYGYTF

J gene: TRBJ1-2
V gene: TRBV19
CDR3 protein: CASSSGTFYGYTF

J gene: TRBJ2-1
V gene: TRBV10-3
CDR3 protein: CAISERDSSYNEQFF

J gene: TRBJ1-2
V gene: TRBV5-6
CDR3 protein: CASRPLDGPYGYTF

J gene: TRBJ2-2
V gene: TRBV28
CDR3 protein: CASSSDRGDTGELFF

J gene: TRBJ2-1
V gene: TRBV9
CDR3 protein: CASSVTGGPYNEQFF

J gene: TRBJ1-6
V gene: TRBV6-1
CDR3 protein: CASSEAGWANRPLHF

J gene: TRBJ1-2
V gene: TRBV7-2
CDR3 protein: CASSPRTDYYGYTF

J gene: TRBJ1-2
V gene: TRBV5-1
CDR3 protein: CASSNAGTLNYGYTF

J gene: TRBJ2-1
V gene: TRBV11-2
CDR3 protein: CASSSSQGDYGLGEQFF

J gene: TRBJ2-1
V gene: TRBV7-3
CDR3 protein: CASSLTLGSYNEQFF

J gene: TRBJ1-4
V gene: TRBV28
CDR3 protein: CASSLSLGAGGAFSDNEKLFF

J gene: TRBJ2-2
V gene: TRBV4-1
CDR3 protein: CASRLAGGTGELFF

J gene: TRBJ1-1
V gene: TRBV28
CDR3 protein: CASSSPGGRRTEAFF

J gene: TRBJ2-7
V gene: TRBV11-2
CDR3 protein: CASSLAAGLYEQYF